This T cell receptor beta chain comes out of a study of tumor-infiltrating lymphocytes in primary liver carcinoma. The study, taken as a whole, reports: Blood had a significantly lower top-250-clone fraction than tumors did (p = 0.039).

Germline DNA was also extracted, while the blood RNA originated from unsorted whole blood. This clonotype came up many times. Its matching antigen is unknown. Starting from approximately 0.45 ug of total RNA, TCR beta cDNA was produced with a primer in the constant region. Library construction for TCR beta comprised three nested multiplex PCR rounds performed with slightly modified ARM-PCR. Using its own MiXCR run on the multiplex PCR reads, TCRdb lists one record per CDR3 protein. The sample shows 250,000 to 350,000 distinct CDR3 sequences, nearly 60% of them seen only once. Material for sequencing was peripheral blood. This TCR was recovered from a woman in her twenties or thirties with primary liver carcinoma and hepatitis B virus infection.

CDR3 residues: CASSYTGQGIAGNTIYF. CDR3 coding DNA: TGTGCCAGCAGCTACACGGGACAGGGTATCGCTGGAAACACCATATATTTT. This chain joins TRBV11-3 and TRBJ1-3, with 9 bases identical to TRBD1. This CDR3 comprises 17 residues. Germline CDR1 SGHNT, CDR2 YENEEA. Losses at the gene ends were 4 bases for V and 2 bases for J; bases not matched to a gene: 9.